These 13 T cell receptor beta chains came from one sample sequenced in a study of cytomegalovirus exposure and HLA in healthy donors. The protocol was immunoSEQ multiplex PCR, while the TCRdb copy is restricted to in-frame clones and leaves out a portion. Of 150,000 to 200,000 clones listed, roughly 85% are singletons. Sequenced input: PBMCs. The source is a man between 18 and 29 years old in good health and CMV-seropositive.

The chain is built from TRBV5-4 and TRBJ2-7; the D gene is possibly TRBD1 (6 bases). The CDR3 consists of 15 residues. V gave up 4 bases and J gave up 1 base, with 15 bases separating them. CDR1 is SGHNT and CDR2 is YYREEE in the germline V gene (reference sequence). CDR3 region: CASSQRGLGSYEQYF. CDR3 nucleotides: TGTGCCAGCAGCCAAAGGGGGTTGGGTTCCTACGAGCAGTACTTC.

The rearrangement joins TRBV5-6 to TRBJ2-1; maybe TRBD2 (5 bases). The V and J ends lost 0 bases and 7 bases respectively, with 17 bases between them. The CDR3 has 16 amino acids. Per the germline V gene, CDR1 is SGHDT and CDR2 is YYEEEE. CDR3 coding DNA: TGTGCCAGCAGCTTGGCCTCCGGTAGTAGCGTTAATGAGCAGTTCTTC. Protein product: CASSLASGSSVNEQFF.

The rearrangement links TRBV14 to TRBJ2-1, with 7 positions matching TRBD1. CDR1 SGHDN and CDR2 FVKESK come from the germline V gene. J lost 7 bases, V lost 1 base, and 4 bases had no gene match. The CDR3 totals 14 residues. The CDR3, as DNA: TGTGCCAGCAGCCAAGGAGGCAGGGGGAATGAGCAGTTCTTC. This gives the protein CASSQGGRGNEQFF.

CDR3 DNA sequence: TGCGCCAGCAGTACCGGGGACTACTCCTACAATGAGCAGTTCTTC. Amino acids: CASSTGDYSYNEQFF. V gene TRBV5-1 combines with J gene TRBJ2-1; 7 bases agree with TRBD2. The CDR3 spans 15 residues. Per the germline V gene, CDR1 is SGHRS and CDR2 is YFSETQ. With 5 bases clipped from V and 0 bases from J, the junction kept 5 bases outside the gene matches.

This clone was observed a handful of times. This chain connects TRBV10-2 to TRBJ2-7; weak D call: TRBD2 (5 bases). The CDR3 runs to 14 residues. The V end was cut by 7 bases, the J end by 6 bases, with 19 bases between. Germline V gene sequence: CDR1 WSHSY, CDR2 SAAADI. This CDR3 is CASTEQSPGGEQYF. The CDR3 DNA follows: TGCGCCAGCACTGAACAGTCTCCTGGAGGCGAGCAGTACTTC.

The chain recombines TRBV11-2 with TRBJ1-1; 8 bases map to TRBD1. With V trimmed by 2 bases and J by 4 bases, 9 bases remained unmatched. The CDR3 is 16 residues long. Germline CDR1 reads SGHAT; CDR2 reads FQNNGV. The CDR3 loop reads CASSLSRTGRATEAFF. DNA of the CDR3: TGTGCCAGCAGCTTATCTCGGACAGGGAGGGCCACTGAAGCTTTCTTT.

The gene calls are TRBV6-6 and TRBJ1-1; 9 positions match TRBD1. The CDR3 length is 14 residues. Germline trimming cut 2 bases from V and 4 bases from J; bases unmatched to any gene: 2. Per the germline V gene, CDR1 is MNHNY and CDR2 is SVGAGI (reference sequence). CDR3 DNA: TGTGCCAGCAGTTACGACAGGGGGGCCACTGAAGCTTTCTTT. Amino acids: CASSYDRGATEAFF.

The V call is TRBV28, the J call TRBJ2-7; TRBD1 matches 11 bases. Per germline, CDR1 MDHEN and CDR2 SYDVKM. Trimming cost V 5 bases and J 3 bases; bases outside gene matches: 3. This CDR3 has 14 amino acids. The CDR3 loop reads CASSGGQGVYEQYF. The CDR3 coding sequence is TGTGCCAGCAGTGGGGGACAGGGGGTCTACGAGCAGTACTTC.

This chain links TRBV27 with TRBJ2-2, with 7 bases identical to TRBD2. CDR1 is MNHEY, CDR2 SMNVEV, per germline (reference sequence). V was clipped by 6 bases and J by 5 bases; unmatched bases: 21. This CDR3 region has 19 residues. The CDR3 region is CASSPVGEGRDLGTGELFF. In nucleotides, the CDR3 is TGTGCCAGCAGCCCCGTGGGGGAGGGCCGGGATCTCGGGACCGGGGAGCTGTTTTTT.

The CDR3 nucleotides read TGTGCCAGCAGTCCCGTGCTAGGGGAAACCACTGAAGCTTTCTTT. This sequence encodes CASSPVLGETTEAFF. The chain combines TRBV6-1 with TRBJ1-1; D is perhaps TRBD1 (5 bases). The V gene lost 5 bases and the J gene lost 4 bases, with 17 bases spanning the gap. CDR3 length equals 15 residues. In germline, CDR1 is MNHNS, CDR2 SASEGT.

This chain joins TRBV6-5 and TRBJ1-1; no firm D call. The CDR3 consists of 13 residues. The germline CDR1 and CDR2 sequences are MNHEY and SVGAGI. V shed 5 bases and J shed 4 bases, with 11 bases lying between them. The CDR3: CASSPGEITEAFF. The CDR3, as DNA: TGTGCCAGCAGTCCTGGTGAGATCACTGAAGCTTTCTTT.

This clone was seen once. The chain has TRBV28 and TRBJ2-7, with D possibly being TRBD2 (5 bases). The CDR3 covers 12 residues. Between the trimmed V and J ends, which lost 6 bases and 5 bases, there was a span of 11 bases. CDR1 MDHEN and CDR2 SYDVKM come from the germline V gene. CDR3: CASRTGLNEQYF. The CDR3 DNA reads as TGTGCCAGCAGAACCGGACTCAACGAGCAGTACTTC.

J is TRBJ1-1 and V is TRBV19; no definite D call. The CDR3 totals 12 residues. The V gene lost 0 bases and the J gene lost 7 bases, with 6 bases spanning the gap. Germline V gene lookup returns CDR1 LNHDA and CDR2 SQIVND (reference sequence). The CDR3 region is CASSIDRGEAFF. The CDR3 DNA sequence: TGTGCCAGTAGTATAGATCGGGGTGAAGCTTTCTTT.